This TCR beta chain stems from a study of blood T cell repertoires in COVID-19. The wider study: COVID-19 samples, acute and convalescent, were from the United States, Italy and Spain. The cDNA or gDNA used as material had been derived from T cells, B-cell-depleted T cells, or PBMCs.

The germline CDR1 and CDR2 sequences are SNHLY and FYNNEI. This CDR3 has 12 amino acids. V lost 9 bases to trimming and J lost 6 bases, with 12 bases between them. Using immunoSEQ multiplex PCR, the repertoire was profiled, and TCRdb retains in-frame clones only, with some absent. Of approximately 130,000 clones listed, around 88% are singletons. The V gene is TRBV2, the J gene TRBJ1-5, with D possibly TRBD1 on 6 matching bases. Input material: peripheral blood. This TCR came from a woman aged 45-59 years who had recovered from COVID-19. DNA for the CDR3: TGTGCCAGTGGACAGTCTGGTCAGCCCCAGCATTTT. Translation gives CASGQSGQPQHF. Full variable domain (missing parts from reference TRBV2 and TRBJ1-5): EPEVTQTPSHQVTQMGQEVILRCVPISNHLYFYWYRQILGQKVEFLVSFYNNEISEKSEIFDDQFSVERPDGSNFTLKIRSTKLEDSAMYFCASGQSGQPQHFGDGTRLSIL.